These 11 T cell receptor beta chains were all obtained from the same sample, sequenced in a study of graft-versus-host responses after intestinal transplantation. Method: immunoSEQ multiplex PCR; TCRdb's copy keeps in-frame clones and lacks some. The sample has 70,000 to 95,000 clones; 90% are singletons. Their cognate antigens are unknown. The sample here was unstimulated CD4+ T cells sorted from spleen or lymph node cells, taken before intestinal transplant. All receptors come from a human donor who received an intestinal transplant.

The J gene is TRBJ1-1, the V gene TRBV5-1, with 9 bases identical to TRBD1. In germline, CDR1 is SGHRS, CDR2 YFSETQ. V gave up 4 bases and J gave up 4 bases; unmatched junction bases: 11. CDR3 length equals 16 residues. The CDR3 nucleotides are TGCGCCAGCAGCAAGCCGGGACAGGGAGGAGGCACTGAAGCTTTCTTT. This gives the protein CASSKPGQGGGTEAFF.

The chain has TRBV10-3 and TRBJ2-1; D is perhaps TRBD2 (6 bases). The CDR3 is 16 residues long. The germline V gene has CDR1 ENHRY and CDR2 SYGVKD. The V gene lost 1 base and the J gene lost 0 bases, with 10 bases spanning the gap. CDR3 sequence: CAISEWGGSSYNEQFF. The CDR3 nucleotides are TGTGCCATCAGTGAGTGGGGAGGCAGCTCCTACAATGAGCAGTTCTTC.

The chain couples TRBV9 to TRBJ2-3; D remains unclear. The V and J ends lost 4 bases and 2 bases respectively, with 11 bases between them. The CDR3 sequence is 14 residues long. CDR1 SGDLS and CDR2 YYNGEE come from the germline V gene. Here the CDR3 DNA reads TGTGCCAGCAGCCCCCCGGTCGACACAGATACGCAGTATTTT. Protein product: CASSPPVDTDTQYF.

V and J are TRBV7-6 and TRBJ2-1; 9 bases match TRBD2. Germline CDR1 and CDR2: SGHVS and FNYEAQ. The CDR3 is made up of 14 amino acids. V dropped 3 bases and J dropped 7; count of bases not matched to a gene: 4. CDR3 region: CASSFGGGANEQFF. The DNA for the CDR3 is TGTGCCAGCAGCTTTGGCGGGGGGGCTAATGAGCAGTTCTTC.

The V call is TRBV4-1, the J call TRBJ1-2; 7 nucleotides agree with TRBD1. This CDR3 region has 14 residues. Germline trimming cut 4 bases from V and 5 bases from J; bases unmatched to any gene: 7. Looked up from germline, CDR1 is MGHRA and CDR2 is YSYEKL. The CDR3 protein is CASSPETGEYGYTF. As DNA, the CDR3 is TGCGCCAGCAGCCCTGAAACAGGGGAATATGGCTACACCTTC.

The chain employs TRBV19 and TRBJ1-2; D ambiguous. The CDR3 totals 14 residues. The V gene lost 8 bases and the J gene lost 2 bases, with 15 bases spanning the gap. CDR1 and CDR2 (germline): LNHDA, SQIVND (reference sequence). CDR3 DNA: TGTGCCAGTTTTCCCCTCGACGGGAACTATGGCTACACCTTC. The encoded protein is CASFPLDGNYGYTF.

The chain combines TRBV27 with TRBJ1-6; D unresolved. Trimming stripped 5 bases from V and 0 bases from J, with 11 bases between. The length of the CDR3 is 16 residues. Germline-derived CDR1 and CDR2 are MNHEY and SMNVEV (reference sequence). Here the CDR3 reads CASSPRGSSYNSPLHF. The CDR3 nucleotides are TGTGCCAGCAGTCCCCGGGGAAGCTCCTATAATTCACCCCTCCACTTT.

The rearrangement joins TRBV13 to TRBJ2-7; D perhaps matches TRBD2 (5 bases). Trimming stripped 5 bases from V and 5 bases from J, with 16 bases between. Germline V CDR1 and CDR2: PRHDT, FYEKMQ (reference sequence). CDR3 length: 14 residues. Here the CDR3 reads CASSQERKPDEQYF. The DNA of the CDR3 is TGTGCCAGCAGCCAAGAGCGGAAACCCGACGAGCAGTACTTC.

This sequence joins TRBV7-8 and TRBJ2-5; TRBD2 might be the D (5 bases). The V end lost 5 bases, the J end lost 3 bases, and 13 bases lay between the germline ends. This CDR3 comprises 14 residues. Germline CDR1 is SGHVS and CDR2 is FQNEAQ. In DNA, the CDR3 is TGTGCCAGCAGCCTCAGACTACGCGAAGAGACCCAGTACTTC. Its translation: CASSLRLREETQYF.

This chain connects TRBV5-1 to TRBJ2-5; TRBD2 might be the D (5 bases). The CDR3 has 15 amino acids. Germline CDR1 reads SGHRS; CDR2 reads YFSETQ. With 1 base removed from V and 2 bases from J, the gap between germline ends came to 12 bases. Here the CDR3 reads CASSLITGEQETQYF. CDR3 bases: TGCGCCAGCAGCTTGATCACCGGGGAACAAGAGACCCAGTACTTC.

The genes are TRBV11-1 and TRBJ1-1; no firm D call. V lost 5 bases and J 7 bases, leaving 11 bases between the germline ends. Germline V gene sequence: CDR1 SGHAT, CDR2 FQDESV (reference sequence). CDR3 size: 12 residues. CDR3 sequence (DNA): TGTGCCAGCAGCCTAGGACGGGATGAAGCTTTCTTT. It translates to CASSLGRDEAFF.